A single sample is the source of the 26 T cell receptor beta chains below, sequenced in a study of T cell responses to AZD1222 COVID-19 vaccine. Generated by immunoSEQ multiplex PCR, the TCRdb table keeps only in-frame clones and is missing some. The sample includes about 120,000 clones, approximately 90% seen only once; the top ten take approximately 8.4%. The specimen comprised peripheral blood, sampled on day 0 of AZD1222 vaccination. All receptors come from an adult in good health.

The chain recombines TRBV7-9 with TRBJ1-1, with 9 bases that match TRBD1. This CDR3 has 16 amino acids. Germline values: CDR1 SEHNR, CDR2 FQNEAQ (reference sequence). J lost 7 bases, V lost 5 bases, and 14 bases had no gene match. The CDR3 sequence is CASSPPGTGRSGEAFF. The CDR3 bases are TGTGCCAGCAGCCCCCCTGGGACAGGGAGGAGTGGTGAAGCTTTCTTT.

The rearrangement links TRBV5-1 to TRBJ2-3, with TRBD2 matching 7 bases. Germline assignment: CDR1 SGHRS and CDR2 YFSETQ. V was pared by 4 bases and J by 0 bases, with 14 bases of the junction left unmatched. The CDR3 is 18 amino acids. The CDR3 DNA reads as TGCGCCAGCAGCCCCCGGGGAGGGGCCCCCCCTAGCACAGATACGCAGTATTTT. Amino acids: CASSPRGGAPPSTDTQYF.

The chain links TRBV18 to TRBJ1-2; D may be TRBD1 (6 bases). The CDR3 has 13 residues. Germline V lookup: CDR1 KGHSH, CDR2 LQKENI. Trimming left V 2 bases short and J 3 bases short, with 7 bases between. The CDR3 here is CASSPGTYYGYTF. The CDR3 nucleotides read TGTGCCAGCTCACCAGGGACATACTATGGCTACACCTTC.

This clone was seen once. V is TRBV14 and J is TRBJ1-2; no definite D call. CDR1 is SGHDN and CDR2 is FVKESK in the germline V gene. The V gene lost 5 bases and the J gene lost 6 bases, with 13 bases spanning the gap. The CDR3 is 13 amino acids. The CDR3: CASSYPGLNGYTF. CDR3 nucleotide sequence: TGTGCCAGCAGCTACCCAGGACTGAATGGCTACACCTTC.

V and J are TRBV6-5 and TRBJ2-3; tentatively, D is TRBD2 (7 bases). Germline V gene sequence: CDR1 MNHEY, CDR2 SVGAGI. The V end lost 5 bases, the J end lost 6 bases, and 15 bases lay between the germline ends. The length of the CDR3 is 14 residues. In DNA, the CDR3 is TGTGCCAGCAGTCAGGGGCGGGAGTGGGATACGCAGTATTTT. It translates to CASSQGREWDTQYF.

This rearrangement joins TRBV27 to TRBJ1-2; possible D gene TRBD1, 6 bases. CDR3 size: 14 residues. Germline loops: CDR1 MNHEY, CDR2 SMNVEV (reference sequence). V was pared by 5 bases and J by 5 bases, with 15 bases between. The CDR3 DNA sequence: TGTGCCAGCAGTCTCTCTGGGGGCCGATATGGCTACACCTTC. Amino acid sequence: CASSLSGGRYGYTF.

The chain links TRBV6-5 to TRBJ2-1; D is ambiguous. The germline V and J ends were trimmed by 7 bases and 0 bases, with 10 bases remaining between them. Germline CDR1 and CDR2: MNHEY and SVGAGI. CDR3 size: 14 residues. Here the CDR3 DNA reads TGTGCCAGCACGCCGGTGAGCTCCTACAATGAGCAGTTCTTC. Translating it yields CASTPVSSYNEQFF.

Here the CDR3 reads CASSFLQETQYF. The CDR3 region has the DNA TGTGCCAGCAGCTTCCTCCAAGAGACCCAGTACTTC. The V call is TRBV7-9, the J call TRBJ2-5; unclear D gene. Between the trimmed V and J ends, which lost 3 bases and 1 base, there was a span of 3 bases. Germline values: CDR1 SEHNR, CDR2 FQNEAQ (reference sequence). This CDR3 region has 12 residues. Full variable domain (outside the CDR3, taken from reference TRBV7-9 and TRBJ2-5): DTGVSQNPRHKITKRGQNVTFRCDPISEHNRLYWYRQTLGQGPEFLTYFQNEAQLEKSRLLSDRFSAERPKGSFSTLEIQRTEQGDSAMYLCASSFLQETQYFGPGTRLLVL.

J is TRBJ2-7 and V is TRBV5-1; 12 nucleotides line up with TRBD1. CDR3 length: 16 amino acids. Germline V CDR1 and CDR2: SGHRS, YFSETQ. With 4 bases clipped from V and 6 bases from J, the junction kept 11 bases outside the gene matches. As DNA, the CDR3 is TGCGCCAGCAGCCCAAACCCGGGACAGGGGGCGTCCGAGCAGTACTTC. It yields the protein CASSPNPGQGASEQYF.

The chain couples TRBV15 to TRBJ2-7, with unresolved D. CDR1 and CDR2 (germline): LNHNV, YYDKDF (reference sequence). The CDR3 has 11 amino acids. The germline V and J ends were trimmed by 9 bases and 5 bases, with 11 bases remaining between them. Here the CDR3 reads CATGRLDEQYF. DNA of the CDR3: TGTGCCACGGGCAGATTAGACGAGCAGTACTTC.

The gene calls are TRBV9 and TRBJ1-5, with D possibly being TRBD1 (6 bases). CDR1 and CDR2 (germline): SGDLS, YYNGEE. Trimming left V 2 bases short and J 0 bases short, with 9 bases between. The CDR3 runs to 15 residues. The CDR3 protein is CASSVDSFSNQPQHF. As DNA, the CDR3 is TGTGCCAGCAGCGTGGACAGCTTTAGCAATCAGCCCCAGCATTTT.

The rearrangement links TRBV7-2 to TRBJ2-5; 9 bases map to TRBD2. Germline loops: CDR1 SGHTA, CDR2 FQGNSA. The CDR3 extends over 16 amino acids. The J segment lost 4 bases and the V segment lost 5 bases, leaving 11 bases of the junction unmatched. The CDR3 loop reads CASSPGVAGVRETQYF. CDR3 nucleotides: TGTGCCAGCAGCCCCGGGGTAGCGGGAGTCAGAGAGACCCAGTACTTC.

V is TRBV9 and J is TRBJ2-1; 10 bases agree with TRBD2. Germline V gene sequence: CDR1 SGDLS, CDR2 YYNGEE. J was trimmed by 1 base and V by 4 bases; bases with no gene match: 5. The CDR3 loop spans 16 amino acids. CDR3: CASSPRAGGSYNEQFF. CDR3 DNA sequence: TGTGCCAGCAGCCCCCGAGCGGGAGGGTCCTACAATGAGCAGTTCTTC.

The chain joins TRBV6-5 to TRBJ1-2; a possible D gene is TRBD1 (6 bases). The germline V gene encodes CDR1 MNHEY and CDR2 SVGAGI. V dropped 6 bases and J dropped 4 bases, with 12 bases sitting between them. There are 13 residues in the CDR3. In DNA, the CDR3 is TGTGCCAGCAGCCCGGGACAATTCTATGGCTACACCTTC. Amino acids: CASSPGQFYGYTF.

The rearrangement uses TRBV9 and TRBJ1-6, with 10 bases lining up with TRBD1. The CDR3 contains 16 residues. The germline V gene encodes CDR1 SGDLS and CDR2 YYNGEE. V trimming: 3 bases; J trimming: 10 bases; junction bases outside the gene matches: 10. The CDR3 spells CASSAPRDRGSSPLHF. Here the CDR3 DNA reads TGTGCCAGCAGCGCCCCCCGGGACAGGGGTTCATCACCCCTCCACTTT.

This chain uses TRBV19 with TRBJ1-4; a possible D gene is TRBD1 (5 bases). CDR1 is LNHDA and CDR2 is SQIVND in the germline V gene (reference sequence). Between the trimmed V and J ends, which lost 9 bases and 7 bases, there was a span of 15 bases. The CDR3 has 13 amino acids. CDR3: CASQHSGSEKLFF. DNA for the CDR3: TGTGCCAGCCAACACTCAGGGAGTGAAAAACTGTTTTTT.

This clone was detected only once. V and J are TRBV2 and TRBJ2-4, with 9 bases that match TRBD1. CDR3 length: 15 residues. The ends lost 3 bases at V and 6 bases at J; junction bases unmatched: 6. The germline V gene has CDR1 SNHLY and CDR2 FYNNEI. The CDR3 coding sequence is TGTGCCAGCAGTGAGAGAAGGGGACAGGGAAACATTCAGTACTTC. Protein: CASSERRGQGNIQYF. The full variable domain, in which reference TRBV2 and TRBJ2-4 provide the parts outside the CDR3, is EPEVTQTPSHQVTQMGQEVILRCVPISNHLYFYWYRQILGQKVEFLVSFYNNEISEKSEIFDDQFSVERPDGSNFTLKIRSTKLEDSAMYFCASSERRGQGNIQYFGAGTRLSVL.

This chain uses TRBV7-2 with TRBJ1-5, with D possibly TRBD1 on 5 matching bases. Trimming left V 5 bases short and J 1 base short, with 18 bases between. Per the germline V gene, CDR1 is SGHTA and CDR2 is FQGNSA. The CDR3 runs to 17 residues. The CDR3: CASSRPGTVGSNQPQHF. The CDR3 DNA reads TGTGCCAGCAGCCGCCCCGGGACGGTGGGGAGCAATCAGCCCCAGCATTTT.

V and J are TRBV29-1 and TRBJ1-2; tentative D call: TRBD1 (6 bases). Germline V gene sequence: CDR1 SQVTM, CDR2 ANQGSEA. The CDR3 loop spans 16 amino acids. Trimming stripped 1 base from V and 4 bases from J, with 19 bases between. As DNA, the CDR3 is TGCAGCGTTGAAGGCGCGTACCGGGGAGGGGGCTATGGCTACACCTTC. As protein: CSVEGAYRGGGYGYTF.

This chain links TRBV19 with TRBJ1-5; possibly TRBD1 for D (5 bases). V was cut by 4 bases and J by 1 base, with 14 bases left in between. The CDR3 has 16 amino acids. Germline loops: CDR1 LNHDA, CDR2 SQIVND (reference sequence). The CDR3, as DNA: TGTGCCAGTAGTACCCACCGGGGGTGGAGCAATCAGCCCCAGCATTTT. Protein sequence: CASSTHRGWSNQPQHF. Together with reference TRBV19 and TRBJ1-5, the CDR3 gives the full variable domain: DGGITQSPKYLFRKEGQNVTLSCEQNLNHDAMYWYRQDPGQGLRLIYYSQIVNDFQKGDIAEGYSVSREKKESFPLTVTSAQKNPTAFYLCASSTHRGWSNQPQHFGDGTRLSIL.

This chain joins TRBV19 and TRBJ2-7, with TRBD2 matching over 11 bases. Trimming removed 6 bases from V and 3 bases from J; junction bases left unmatched: 4. CDR1 and CDR2 from the germline V gene are LNHDA and SQIVND (reference sequence). The CDR3 is made up of 14 amino acids. This CDR3 reads CASSMTSGDYEQYF. The CDR3 DNA sequence: TGTGCCAGTAGCATGACTAGCGGGGACTACGAGCAGTACTTC.

The gene calls are TRBV18 and TRBJ1-1; 8 bases agree with TRBD1. The CDR3 runs 13 residues. The germline CDR1 and CDR2 sequences are KGHSH and LQKENI. J lost 11 bases, V lost 6 bases, and 11 bases had no gene match. CDR3 DNA sequence: TGTGCCAGCTCCCCAGGACAGGGCGAGGTGGCTTTCTTT. This encodes CASSPGQGEVAFF. Full variable domain (missing parts from reference TRBV18 and TRBJ1-1): NAGVMQNPRHLVRRRGQEARLRCSPMKGHSHVYWYRQLPEEGLKFMVYLQKENIIDESGMPKERFSAEFPKEGPSILRIQQVVRGDSAAYFCASSPGQGEVAFFGQGTRLTVV.

This clone was observed once. The CDR3 DNA reads as TGTGCCAGTCTCCCGGGACAGGGAGCCAACTATGGCTACACCTTC. This gives the protein CASLPGQGANYGYTF. This chain connects TRBV27 to TRBJ1-2; 9 nucleotides align to TRBD1. Germline CDR1 and CDR2: MNHEY and SMNVEV (reference sequence). This CDR3 region has 15 residues. V shed 9 bases, J shed 2 bases, and the junction held 10 bases outside the gene matches.

On this clone itself: The junction shows a germline mismatch at one end, possibly a read error. This rearrangement joins TRBV6-2 or TRBV6-3 to TRBJ2-4; a weak D match, TRBD2 (5 bases). This CDR3 has 16 residues. CDR1 MNHEY and CDR2 SVGEGT come from the germline V gene. CDR3 DNA: TGTGCCAGCAGTTACAGGGAAGGAGCGGCCAAAAATATTCAGTACTTC. Translating it yields CASSYREGAAKNIQYF.

As DNA, the CDR3 is TGTGCCAGCAGTTTAGACTACGAGCAGTACTTC. Amino acid sequence: CASSLDYEQYF. The chain combines TRBV28 with TRBJ2-7; D is ambiguous. Germline values: CDR1 MDHEN, CDR2 SYDVKM. The CDR3 covers 11 residues. V lost 2 bases and J lost 3, with 2 bases in between.

The V gene is TRBV27, the J gene TRBJ2-7; the D gene is possibly TRBD1 (6 bases). Germline lookup yields CDR1 MNHEY and CDR2 SMNVEV (reference sequence). Trimming shortened V by 6 bases and J by 2 bases, and 11 bases separated the two germline ends. This CDR3 has 13 amino acids. CDR3 nucleotides: TGTGCCAGCAGCAACGGACAGACCTACGAGCAGTACTTC. Translated, it gives CASSNGQTYEQYF.